This T cell receptor (beta chain) was obtained from a study of T cell responses to AZD1222 COVID-19 vaccine. In germline, CDR1 is MDHEN, CDR2 SYDVKM. The CDR3 loop spans 14 amino acids. Trimming shortened V by 3 bases and J by 6 bases, and 12 bases separated the two germline ends. The method was immunoSEQ multiplex PCR; TCRdb's version includes in-frame clones alone and lacks a portion of them. The sample lists some 180,000 clones; around 94% were seen once. The clonotype comes from an adult who received the AZD1222 COVID-19 vaccine. Material: peripheral blood, obtained 28 days after the second AZD1222 dose. J is TRBJ1-5 and V is TRBV28, with D tentatively TRBD1 (5 bases). Written as DNA, the CDR3 is TGTGCCAGCAGTTTCTTGGGGACCTCTCAGCCCCAGCATTTT. Its translation is CASSFLGTSQPQHF.